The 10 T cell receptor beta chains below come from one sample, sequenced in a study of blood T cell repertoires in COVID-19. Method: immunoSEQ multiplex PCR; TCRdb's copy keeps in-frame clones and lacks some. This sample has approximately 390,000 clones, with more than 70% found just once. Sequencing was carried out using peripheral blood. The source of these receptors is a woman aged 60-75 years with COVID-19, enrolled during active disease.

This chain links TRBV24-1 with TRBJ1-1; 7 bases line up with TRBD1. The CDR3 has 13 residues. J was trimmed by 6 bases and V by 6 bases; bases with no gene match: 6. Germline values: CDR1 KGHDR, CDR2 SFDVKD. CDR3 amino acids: CATSLTGKPEAFF. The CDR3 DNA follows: TGTGCCACCAGTCTGACAGGGAAGCCTGAAGCTTTCTTT.

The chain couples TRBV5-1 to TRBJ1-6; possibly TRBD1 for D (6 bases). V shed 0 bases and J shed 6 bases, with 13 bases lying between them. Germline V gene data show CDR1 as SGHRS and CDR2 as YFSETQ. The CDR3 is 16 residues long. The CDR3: CASSLVLQGGNSPLHF. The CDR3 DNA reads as TGCGCCAGCAGCTTGGTTTTACAGGGCGGTAATTCACCCCTCCACTTT.

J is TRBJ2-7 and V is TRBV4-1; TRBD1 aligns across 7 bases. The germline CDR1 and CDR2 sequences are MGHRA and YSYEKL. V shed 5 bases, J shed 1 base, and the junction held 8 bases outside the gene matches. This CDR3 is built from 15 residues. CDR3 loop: CASSLLRDSSYEQYF. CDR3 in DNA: TGCGCCAGCAGCTTACTCCGGGACAGTTCCTACGAGCAGTACTTC.

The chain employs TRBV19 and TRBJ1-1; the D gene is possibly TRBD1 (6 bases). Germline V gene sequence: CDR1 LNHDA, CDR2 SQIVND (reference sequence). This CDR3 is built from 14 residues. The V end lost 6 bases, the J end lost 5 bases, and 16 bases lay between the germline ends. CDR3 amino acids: CASSPRGYETEAFF. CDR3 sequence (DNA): TGTGCCAGTAGCCCCAGGGGCTACGAGACTGAAGCTTTCTTT.

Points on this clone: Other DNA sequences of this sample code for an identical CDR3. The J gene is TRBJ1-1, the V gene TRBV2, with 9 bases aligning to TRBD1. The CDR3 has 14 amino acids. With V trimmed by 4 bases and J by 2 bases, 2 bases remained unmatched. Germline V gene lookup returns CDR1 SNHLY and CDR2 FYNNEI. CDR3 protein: CASSVGQGNTEAFF. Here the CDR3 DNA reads TGTGCCAGCAGTGTGGGACAGGGAAACACTGAAGCTTTCTTT.

CDR3 DNA sequence: TGTGCCAGCAGCCAAAGAAAGGCCCTCGGGGCAGATACGCAGTATTTT. Translation gives CASSQRKALGADTQYF. This chain connects TRBV7-9 to TRBJ2-3; a possible D gene is TRBD2 (5 bases). The V end was cut by 5 bases, the J end by 4 bases, with 19 bases between. The CDR3 sequence is 16 residues long. Germline loops: CDR1 SEHNR, CDR2 FQNEAQ (reference sequence).

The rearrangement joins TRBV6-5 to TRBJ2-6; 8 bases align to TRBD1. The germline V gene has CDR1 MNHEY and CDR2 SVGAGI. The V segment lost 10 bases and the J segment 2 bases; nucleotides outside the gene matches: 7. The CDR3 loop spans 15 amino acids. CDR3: CATGQTGAGANVLTF. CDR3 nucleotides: TGTGCCACAGGCCAGACAGGGGCTGGGGCCAACGTCCTGACTTTC.

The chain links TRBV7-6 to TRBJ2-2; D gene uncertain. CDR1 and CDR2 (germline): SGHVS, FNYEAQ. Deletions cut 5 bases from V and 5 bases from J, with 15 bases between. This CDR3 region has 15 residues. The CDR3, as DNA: TGTGCCAGCAGCCCGAGGATCCAAGAGACCGGGGAGCTGTTTTTT. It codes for CASSPRIQETGELFF.

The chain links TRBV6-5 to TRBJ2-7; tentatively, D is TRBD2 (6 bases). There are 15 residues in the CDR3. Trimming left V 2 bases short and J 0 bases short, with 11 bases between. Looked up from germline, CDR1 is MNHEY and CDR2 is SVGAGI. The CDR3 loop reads CASSYNSGSSYEQYF. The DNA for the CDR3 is TGTGCCAGCAGTTACAATAGCGGAAGCTCCTACGAGCAGTACTTC.

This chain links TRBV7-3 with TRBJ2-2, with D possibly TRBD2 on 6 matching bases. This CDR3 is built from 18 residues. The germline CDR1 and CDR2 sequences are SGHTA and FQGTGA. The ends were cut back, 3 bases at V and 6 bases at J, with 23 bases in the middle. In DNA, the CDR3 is TGTGCCAGCAGCTTCCCCGAGTTGGCGGGGCGTAGGGCCGGGGAGCTGTTTTTT. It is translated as CASSFPELAGRRAGELFF.